This TCR beta chain was retrieved from a study of blood T cells in healthy people across ages. Across the whole study: Per every two T cells, about one barcoded beta molecule was captured by template switching.

A J-beta primer mix and a sample-barcoded 5' primer were used in a second PCR of about 6 to 12 cycles. TCRdb independently ran MiXCR on the 5' RACE reads; one entry per CDR3 protein. The table includes more than 800,000 distinct CDR3 sequences, under 45% detected once. The CDR3 totals 15 residues. V was pared by 5 bases and J by 10 bases, with 12 bases of the junction left unmatched. Study conclusions and caveats: Both naive CD4+ cell counts and diversity were greater in long-lived donors than in aged donors.

For this clonotype: Its target is not known. A much larger clone lies one base from this, so it may be a read error.

This receptor was taken from a woman in her sixties or seventies in good health. The chain recombines TRBV12-3 or TRBV12-4 with TRBJ2-1; 9 positions agree with TRBD2. The specimen sequenced was blood. The CDR3 DNA reads TGTGCCAGCAGTGCGGGAGCGGGAGGCAACTACGAGCAGTTCTTC. It encodes CASSAGAGGNYEQFF.